The 4 T cell receptor beta chains given below trace back to one sample, sequenced in a study of T cell responses to AZD1222 COVID-19 vaccine. Produced via immunoSEQ multiplex PCR; TCRdb's table is partial and in-frame only. Of about 130,000 clones in the sample, 90% were seen once. Material: peripheral blood, obtained on day 0 of MenACWY control vaccination. These receptors all come from an adult in good health.

This chain joins TRBV19 and TRBJ1-1; TRBD1 matches at 9 bases. The CDR3 loop spans 15 amino acids. With 6 bases clipped from V and 7 bases from J, the junction kept 12 bases outside the gene matches. Germline lookup yields CDR1 LNHDA and CDR2 SQIVND (reference sequence). CDR3 DNA: TGTGCCAGTAGCCAGCCCGGACAGGGGAGCGGTGAAGCTTTCTTT. This sequence encodes CASSQPGQGSGEAFF.

The rearrangement joins TRBV4-2 to TRBJ1-6; maybe TRBD1 (5 bases). CDR1 is LGHNA and CDR2 is YNFKEQ in the germline V gene. V was shortened by 0 bases and J by 7 bases, with 13 bases between the two germline ends. The CDR3 runs to 16 residues. CDR3 protein: CASSQDLRTSNSPLHF. DNA for the CDR3: TGTGCCAGCAGCCAAGATTTGAGGACATCGAATTCACCCCTCCACTTT.

The table lists this clone with a count of one. The J gene is TRBJ2-1, the V gene TRBV27; TRBD1 agrees at 11 bases. With V trimmed by 5 bases and J by 5 bases, 8 bases remained unmatched. Looked up from germline, CDR1 is MNHEY and CDR2 is SMNVEV (reference sequence). The CDR3 is made up of 16 amino acids. The CDR3 region has the DNA TGTGCCAGCAGTCCATGGACAGGGGGCATGAACAATGAGCAGTTCTTC. This translates into CASSPWTGGMNNEQFF.

The J gene is TRBJ2-3, the V gene TRBV7-8; D tentatively fits TRBD1 or TRBD2 (5 bases each). CDR1 is SGHVS, CDR2 FQNEAQ, per germline. The CDR3 sequence is 14 residues long. V lost 3 bases and J 4 bases, leaving 11 bases between the germline ends. The DNA for the CDR3 is TGTGCCAGCAGCTTCGGGGCCCCGTCAGATACGCAGTATTTT. It is translated as CASSFGAPSDTQYF. The variable domain in full, with the rest retrieved from reference TRBV7-8 and TRBJ2-3, is GAGVSQSPRYKVAKRGQDVALRCDPISGHVSLFWYQQALGQGPEFLTYFQNEAQLDKSGLPSDRFFAERPEGSVSTLKIQRTQQEDSAVYLCASSFGAPSDTQYFGPGTRLTVL.